These 21 T cell receptor beta chains came from one sample sequenced in a study of T-cell memory formation after mild COVID-19 (dated by TCRdb to the early 2020s). Libraries were constructed by 5' RACE. Sequencing instrument: Illumina NovaSeq 6000. Using fastp at Q25 and MiXCR, TCRdb reprocessed the public reads and kept productive beta chains. Entries that share a CDR3 protein sequence are merged under the most common genes and DNA. The sample table shows hundreds of thousands of distinct CDR3 sequences, and about 20% are seen once. The biggest ten clones account for around 13% of the sample. Sequences were obtained from PBMCs or a T cell subset sorted from them (not recorded which). These receptor sequences come from an adult woman who had mild COVID-19 (a few samples of this study predate the infection). The sample titles of this study are shuffled in the database, so cell type and time point are left out; the donor was told from shared clones.

The chain links TRBV7-2 to TRBJ2-3; D gene ambiguous. The CDR3 is 16 amino acids. Per germline, CDR1 SGHTA and CDR2 FQGNSA. The V and J ends lost 0 bases and 1 base respectively, with 11 bases between them. The CDR3 protein is CASSLAPVTGTDTQYF. CDR3 DNA sequence: TGTGCCAGCAGCTTAGCCCCCGTCACAGGCACAGATACGCAGTATTTT.

This clonotype came up a few times. The chain joins TRBV7-2 to TRBJ2-3; 8 bases fit TRBD1. CDR1 and CDR2 from the germline V gene are SGHTA and FQGNSA. The CDR3 has 15 residues. V shed 4 bases, J shed 0 bases, and the junction held 3 bases outside the gene matches. The chain's CDR3 is CASSSGQVSTDTQYF. The CDR3 region has the DNA TGTGCCAGCAGCTCGGGACAGGTCAGCACAGATACGCAGTATTTT.

At least ten counts were recorded for this clonotype. The chain uses TRBV6-6 and TRBJ2-7, with D tentatively TRBD1 or TRBD2 (5 bases each). V lost 5 bases and J 6 bases, leaving 20 bases between the germline ends. CDR3 length: 15 amino acids. The germline V gene encodes CDR1 MNHNY and CDR2 SVGAGI (reference sequence). The CDR3 nucleotides are TGTGCCAGCAGTCACAACCGGGGACGGTCCCCCGAGCAGTACTTC. This encodes CASSHNRGRSPEQYF.

This clonotype was observed a handful of times. The chain links TRBV5-4 to TRBJ2-5, with TRBD2 matching 8 bases. The V segment lost 1 base and the J segment 4 bases; nucleotides outside the gene matches: 12. CDR1 is SGHNT, CDR2 YYREEE, per germline (reference sequence). The CDR3 spans 17 residues. The CDR3 sequence: CASSLNLGLEWGETQYF. CDR3 bases: TGTGCCAGCAGCTTGAATCTGGGACTAGAGTGGGGAGAGACCCAGTACTTC.

This clonotype was recorded at least ten times. V usage is TRBV4-3 and J usage is TRBJ1-3; D remains ambiguous. Germline loops: CDR1 LGHNA, CDR2 YSLEER. Trimming cost V 0 bases and J 4 bases, with 7 bases left between them. The length of the CDR3 is 14 residues. CDR3: CASSQDRSGNTIYF. CDR3 DNA: TGCGCCAGCAGCCAAGATAGGTCCGGAAACACCATATATTTT.

The chain uses TRBV7-9 and TRBJ1-5; 9 bases agree with TRBD1. The CDR3 loop spans 16 amino acids. V was pared by 5 bases and J by 10 bases, with 15 bases of the junction left unmatched. Germline CDR1 and CDR2: SEHNR and FQNEAQ (reference sequence). The CDR3: CASSPTPGQGSGPQHF. The CDR3 bases are TGTGCCAGCAGCCCTACCCCGGGACAGGGCTCGGGCCCCCAGCATTTT.

This clonotype was seen only a few times. The V and J genes are TRBV27 and TRBJ2-2, with D possibly matching TRBD1 (6 bases). Trimming took off 7 bases at V and 4 bases at J, with 13 bases between the two ends. Germline assignment: CDR1 MNHEY and CDR2 SMNVEV (reference sequence). The CDR3 is 14 amino acids. CDR3 loop: CASNTGYSTGELFF. In DNA, the CDR3 is TGTGCCAGCAACACAGGGTACAGCACCGGGGAGCTGTTTTTT.

Of note for this clonotype: A read error may produce the germline difference seen at one junction end. The J gene is TRBJ2-5, the V gene TRBV7-2; 7 positions match TRBD1. The CDR3 spans 13 residues. Germline V CDR1 and CDR2: SGHTA, FQGNSA. DNA for the CDR3: TGTGCCAGCAGCCCCCGAACCAACAGGGGAGAGCAATTC. This sequence encodes CASSPRTNRGEQF.

The chain combines TRBV6-2 or TRBV6-3 with TRBJ2-6, with D hard to call. This CDR3 region has 16 residues. V lost 4 bases and J lost 4, with 14 bases in between. Germline CDR1 MNHEY, CDR2 SVGEGT. CDR3 in amino acids: CASSWDRHSGANVLTF. The CDR3 coding sequence is TGTGCCAGCAGTTGGGATCGACATTCCGGGGCCAACGTCCTGACTTTC.

The table lists this clonotype with a few counts. V is TRBV27 and J is TRBJ2-3; D is uncertain. Per the germline V gene, CDR1 is MNHEY and CDR2 is SMNVEV (reference sequence). The CDR3 spans 13 residues. Trimming shortened V by 5 bases and J by 4 bases, and 10 bases separated the two germline ends. The CDR3 nucleotides read TGTGCCAGCAGTCCCTACATCGCAGATACGCAGTATTTT. Amino acids: CASSPYIADTQYF.

J is TRBJ1-1 and V is TRBV6-1; D is undetermined. The germline V and J ends were trimmed by 5 bases and 0 bases, with 13 bases remaining between them. The CDR3 covers 15 residues. Germline V lookup: CDR1 MNHNS, CDR2 SASEGT. Written as DNA, the CDR3 is TGTGCCAGCAGTAGAAAGCAAGGATTGAACACTGAAGCTTTCTTT. It yields the protein CASSRKQGLNTEAFF.

The chain joins TRBV12-3 or TRBV12-4 to TRBJ2-7; D may correspond to TRBD1 or TRBD2 (5 bases each). V was cut by 8 bases and J by 9 bases, with 14 bases left in between. This CDR3 is 11 amino acids long. Here the CDR3 DNA reads TGTGCCAGCGGGTTAAAGGGGAGGCAGTACTTC. It yields the protein CASGLKGRQYF.

This chain connects TRBV15 to TRBJ2-3, with TRBD2 matching 7 bases. The V gene end was trimmed by 5 bases and the J gene end by 4 bases; junction bases not matched to a gene: 3. The germline CDR1 and CDR2 sequences are LNHNV and YYDKDF (reference sequence). This CDR3 has 13 amino acids. The CDR3 region is CATSEGGPDTQYF. The CDR3 nucleotides read TGTGCCACCAGCGAGGGAGGGCCAGATACGCAGTATTTT.

A few counts support this clonotype. This rearrangement joins TRBV12-3 or TRBV12-4 to TRBJ1-1, with D possibly TRBD1 on 6 matching bases. V was shortened by 6 bases and J by 0 bases, with 26 bases between the two germline ends. This CDR3 has 19 residues. The CDR3: CASSRWGGGGKGMNTEAFF. The CDR3 DNA is TGTGCCAGCAGCCGGTGGGGAGGCGGGGGCAAAGGAATGAACACTGAAGCTTTCTTT.

The chain employs TRBV6-5 and TRBJ2-7, with TRBD2 matching over 11 bases. Germline CDR1 reads MNHEY; CDR2 reads SVGAGI. V was clipped by 1 base and J by 5 bases; unmatched bases: 7. CDR3 length: 16 amino acids. Here the CDR3 reads CASSYWGTSGFDEQYF. CDR3 sequence (DNA): TGTGCCAGCAGTTACTGGGGGACTAGCGGATTTGACGAGCAGTACTTC.

The gene calls are TRBV3-1 and TRBJ2-5; unclear D gene. The germline V and J ends were trimmed by 4 bases and 5 bases, with 14 bases remaining between them. The CDR3 length is 14 residues. Germline values: CDR1 LGHDT, CDR2 YNNKEL (reference sequence). In DNA, the CDR3 is TGTGCCAGCAGCCCAACCGACTTAGTGGAGACCCAGTACTTC. It encodes CASSPTDLVETQYF.

The CDR3 DNA sequence: TGTGCCATCAGTGAGGGGGGGCTCCGGCAGCCCCAGCATTTT. It translates to CAISEGGLRQPQHF. The genes are TRBV10-3 and TRBJ1-5; D possibly corresponds to TRBD1 (6 bases). The germline V gene has CDR1 ENHRY and CDR2 SYGVKD. V lost 2 bases, J lost 7 bases, and 12 bases lay in between. This CDR3 region has 14 residues.

The chain links TRBV30 to TRBJ2-1; no clear D. The CDR3 sequence is 11 residues long. CDR1 GTSNPN and CDR2 SVGIG come from the germline V gene (reference sequence). Trimming took off 4 bases at V and 7 bases at J, with 8 bases between the two ends. The chain's CDR3 is CAWIPGNEQFF. In DNA, the CDR3 is TGTGCCTGGATTCCCGGAAATGAGCAGTTCTTC.

The chain combines TRBV5-1 with TRBJ2-1; 9 bases are shared with TRBD2. V trimming: 2 bases; J trimming: 4 bases; junction bases outside the gene matches: 10. This CDR3 comprises 17 residues. Germline V gives CDR1 SGHRS, CDR2 YFSETQ. In nucleotides, the CDR3 is TGCGCCAGCAGCTTCACCCCCCCAGCGGGGGGTTACAATGAGCAGTTCTTC. Protein sequence: CASSFTPPAGGYNEQFF. The variable domain in full, completed from reference TRBV5-1 and TRBJ2-1, reads KAGVTQTPRYLIKTRGQQVTLSCSPISGHRSVSWYQQTPGQGLQFLFEYFSETQRNKGNFPGRFSGRQFSNSRSEMNVSTLELGDSALYLCASSFTPPAGGYNEQFFGPGTRLTVL.

The chain has TRBV19 and TRBJ2-3; D remains unclear. The CDR3 contains 15 residues. Trimming pared 3 bases from V and 0 bases from J, leaving 10 bases between. Germline V CDR1 and CDR2: LNHDA, SQIVND (reference sequence). The CDR3 DNA is TGTGCCAGTAGTATCCGGCTCTCTAGCACAGATACGCAGTATTTT. This codes for CASSIRLSSTDTQYF.

The gene calls are TRBV6-5 and TRBJ2-7; TRBD1 matches 7 bases. The germline gives CDR1 MNHEY, CDR2 SVGAGI. The CDR3 runs 18 residues. J was trimmed by 0 bases and V by 2 bases; bases with no gene match: 13. CDR3: CASSYKAGGPSSSYEQYF. Written as DNA, the CDR3 is TGTGCCAGCAGTTACAAGGCAGGGGGACCGTCTAGCTCCTACGAGCAGTACTTC.